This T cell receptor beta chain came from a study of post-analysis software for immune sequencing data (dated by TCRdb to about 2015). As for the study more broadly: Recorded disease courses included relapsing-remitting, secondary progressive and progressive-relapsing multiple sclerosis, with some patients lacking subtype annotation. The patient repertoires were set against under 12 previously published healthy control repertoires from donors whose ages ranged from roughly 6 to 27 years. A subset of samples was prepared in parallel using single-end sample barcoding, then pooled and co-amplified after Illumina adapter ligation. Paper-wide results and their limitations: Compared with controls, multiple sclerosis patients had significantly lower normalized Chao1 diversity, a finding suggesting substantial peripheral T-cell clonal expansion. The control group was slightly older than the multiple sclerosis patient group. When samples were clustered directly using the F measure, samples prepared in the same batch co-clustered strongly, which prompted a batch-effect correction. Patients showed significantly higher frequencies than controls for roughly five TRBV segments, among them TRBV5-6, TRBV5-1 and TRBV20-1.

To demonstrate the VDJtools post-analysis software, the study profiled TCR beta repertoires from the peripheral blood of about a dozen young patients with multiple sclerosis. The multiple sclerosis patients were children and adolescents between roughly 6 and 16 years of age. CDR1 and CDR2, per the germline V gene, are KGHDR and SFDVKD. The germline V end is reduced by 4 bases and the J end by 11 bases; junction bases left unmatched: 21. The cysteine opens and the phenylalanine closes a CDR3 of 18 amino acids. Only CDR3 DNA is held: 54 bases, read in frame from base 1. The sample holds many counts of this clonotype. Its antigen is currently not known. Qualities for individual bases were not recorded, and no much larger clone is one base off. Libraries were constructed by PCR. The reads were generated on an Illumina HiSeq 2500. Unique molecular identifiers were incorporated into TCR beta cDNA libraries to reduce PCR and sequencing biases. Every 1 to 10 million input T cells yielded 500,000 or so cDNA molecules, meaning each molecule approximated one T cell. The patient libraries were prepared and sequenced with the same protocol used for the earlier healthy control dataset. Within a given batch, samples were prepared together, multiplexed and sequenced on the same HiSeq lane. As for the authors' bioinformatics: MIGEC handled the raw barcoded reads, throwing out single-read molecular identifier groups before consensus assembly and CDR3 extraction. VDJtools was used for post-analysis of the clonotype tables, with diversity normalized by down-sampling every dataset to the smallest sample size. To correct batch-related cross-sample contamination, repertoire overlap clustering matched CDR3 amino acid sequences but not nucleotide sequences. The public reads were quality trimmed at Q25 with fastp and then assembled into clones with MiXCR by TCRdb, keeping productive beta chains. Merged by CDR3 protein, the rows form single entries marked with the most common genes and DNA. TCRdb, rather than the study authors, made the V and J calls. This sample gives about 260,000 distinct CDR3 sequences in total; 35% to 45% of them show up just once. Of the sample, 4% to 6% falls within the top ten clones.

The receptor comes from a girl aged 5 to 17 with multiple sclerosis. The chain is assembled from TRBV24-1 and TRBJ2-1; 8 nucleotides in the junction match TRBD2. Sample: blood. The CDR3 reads CATSDSRLAGGDYAKQFF. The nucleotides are TGTGCCACCAGTGACTCCCGGCTTGCGGGGGGCGACTATGCGAAGCAGTTCTTC.